These T cell receptor beta chains were read from a single sample in a study of immune heterogeneity within non-small cell lung tumors. TCRdb analysed the multiplex PCR reads with MiXCR anew, one entry per CDR3 protein. The repertoire holds 12,000 to 15,000 distinct CDR3 sequences, with approximately 30% as singletons. Source material: lung tumor tissue. These TCRs come from a woman between 45 and 65 years old with non-small cell lung cancer. The CDR3 runs from the conserved cysteine through the conserved F or W. Fields, in order: V gene, clone size, CDR3 protein. Not all rows give a size; the values are once, few, many and, for expanded clones, a class.

>TRBV18|NA
CASSPATGRDYGYTF
>TRBV29-1|few
CSVNGGGQRETEAFF
>TRBV12-3/TRBV12-4|NA
CASSSGGAGTGGLFF
>TRBV7-8|many
CASSLFELAAVDTQYF
>TRBV6-2/TRBV6-3|medium-sized
CASSRALPVGGGELFF
>TRBV18|NA
CASSPGSIGIGLLYNEQFF
>TRBV12-3/TRBV12-4|NA
CASSASGRSTGELFF
>TRBV6-1|NA
CASTNYRTGTGGWTGELFF
>TRBV7-2|few
CASSRAGGSETQYF
>TRBV5-1|NA
CASSFQPTYGYTF
>TRBV6-4|medium-sized
CASSARTDINYGYTF
>TRBV12-3/TRBV12-4|NA
CASSLGAGGVGTHYF
>TRBV5-1|few
CASSPGRTSGGADEQSF
>TRBV2|NA
CASSARVFNEQFF
>TRBV25-1|many
CASSPGRAYEQYF
>TRBV15|medium-sized
CATSRIAGHNTGELFF
>TRBV6-2/TRBV6-3|NA
CASTLTGGRTSGNYEQYF
>TRBV27|medium-sized
CASSTYARKGTGRRPQHF
>TRBV24-1|medium-sized
CATSEGLAGYLDTQYF
>TRBV14|NA
CASSHRGPYNEQFF
>TRBV6-1|medium-sized
CASSLRVDYGYTF
>TRBV7-6|NA
CASSQLDRQNEKLFF
>TRBV12-3/TRBV12-4|many
CASRRQGSEGGYTF
>TRBV5-1|NA
CASRDSPSYEQYF
>TRBV24-1|medium-sized
CATSDLDRDPDTQYF
>TRBV6-5|medium-sized
CASSYRWSSYNSPLHF
>TRBV6-1|NA
CATGAYNEKFF
>TRBV30|few
CAWSKWGGVVEKLFF
>TRBV24-1|many
CATSDSTGPYQPQHF
>TRBV20-1|NA
CSASRTGKETQYF
>TRBV20-1|many
CSASRGGHGELFF
>TRBV30|few
CAWSVRGLATDTQYF
>TRBV6-1|NA
CASSPQRGYNEKLFF
>TRBV6-2/TRBV6-3|medium-sized
CASRHLQGNEQFF
>TRBV20-1|medium-sized
CSALREVANTEAFF
>TRBV5-1|medium-sized
CASRWDRGNEQYF
>TRBV12-3/TRBV12-4|medium-sized
CASSRQGTSNSPLHF
>TRBV2|many
CASTQRPREAYGYTF
>TRBV7-9|few
CASSDPGTANTEAFF
>TRBV5-6|many
CASSADRVTSPLHF
>TRBV19|medium-sized
CASSITAAGIEVQYF